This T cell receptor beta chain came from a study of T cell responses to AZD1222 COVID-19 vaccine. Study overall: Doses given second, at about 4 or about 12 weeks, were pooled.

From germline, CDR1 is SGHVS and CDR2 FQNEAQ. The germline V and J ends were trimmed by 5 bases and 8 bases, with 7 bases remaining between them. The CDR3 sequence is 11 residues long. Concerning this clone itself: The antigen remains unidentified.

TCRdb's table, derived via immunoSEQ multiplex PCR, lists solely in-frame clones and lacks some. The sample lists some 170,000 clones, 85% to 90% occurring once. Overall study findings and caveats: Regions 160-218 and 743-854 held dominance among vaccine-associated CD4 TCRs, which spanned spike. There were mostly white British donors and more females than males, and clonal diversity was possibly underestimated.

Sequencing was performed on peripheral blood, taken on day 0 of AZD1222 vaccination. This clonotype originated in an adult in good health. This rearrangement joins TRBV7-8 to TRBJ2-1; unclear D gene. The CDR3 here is CASSPVYEQFF. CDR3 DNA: TGTGCCAGCAGCCCCGTCTATGAGCAGTTCTTC.